These 21 T cell receptor beta chains were all obtained from the same sample, sequenced in a study of T cell repertoires in cytomegalovirus infection. TCRdb called the reads again in MiXCR, with one record for every CDR3 protein. Of hundreds of thousands of distinct CDR3 sequences listed, approximately 24% are singletons. Input material: CD8+ T cells from PBMCs. The source of these receptors is a human donor in good health (CMV status not recorded). Some clones in this sample may be carry-over from other donors' samples.

In its sample, this clonotype was seen a few times. The chain recombines TRBV10-3 with TRBJ1-2; possible D gene TRBD1, 5 bases. The V gene lost 7 bases and the J gene lost 3 bases, with 9 bases spanning the gap. There are 12 residues in the CDR3. Germline-derived CDR1 and CDR2 are ENHRY and SYGVKD. The CDR3 bases are TGTGCCATCAAGGAGACAGACTATGGCTACACCTTC. It is translated as CAIKETDYGYTF.

The J gene is TRBJ2-5, the V gene TRBV7-6; 10 positions agree with TRBD2. CDR1 and CDR2 (germline): SGHVS, FNYEAQ. The V and J ends lost 3 bases and 2 bases, in that order; junction bases with no gene match: 6. This CDR3 has 16 amino acids. CDR3 amino acids: CASSLLRTSGQETQYF. CDR3 bases: TGTGCCAGCAGCTTGTTGAGGACTAGCGGTCAAGAGACCCAGTACTTC.

This rearrangement joins TRBV4-1 to TRBJ1-2; 7 positions agree with TRBD1. J was trimmed by 7 bases and V by 0 bases; bases with no gene match: 5. The CDR3 runs to 14 residues. The germline V gene has CDR1 MGHRA and CDR2 YSYEKL. CDR3 sequence: CASSQEPGGFGYTF. The CDR3 DNA follows: TGCGCCAGCAGCCAAGAACCAGGGGGATTTGGCTACACCTTC.

The chain carries TRBV6-5 and TRBJ2-1; TRBD1 aligns across 8 bases. V lost 7 bases to trimming and J lost 8 bases; unmatched junction nucleotides: 10. The CDR3 totals 14 residues. The V gene's germline CDR1 is MNHEY and CDR2 SVGAGI. The CDR3 sequence: CASTKTGVTHEQFF. The DNA for the CDR3 is TGTGCCAGCACGAAGACAGGGGTGACCCATGAGCAGTTCTTC.

Many counts were recorded for this clonotype. This rearrangement joins TRBV7-6 to TRBJ1-1, with TRBD1 identical over 9 bases. The CDR3 extends over 14 amino acids. Germline V gene lookup returns CDR1 SGHVS and CDR2 FNYEAQ. V trimming: 8 bases; J trimming: 5 bases; junction bases outside the gene matches: 9. CDR3 loop: CASSTGTGWTEAFF. CDR3 bases: TGTGCCAGCTCGACCGGGACAGGGTGGACTGAAGCTTTCTTT.

This clonotype was picked up a small number of times. This sequence joins TRBV5-1 and TRBJ1-1; 7 bases are shared with TRBD1. Trimming removed 2 bases from V and 7 bases from J; junction bases left unmatched: 8. Germline assignment: CDR1 SGHRS and CDR2 YFSETQ. The CDR3 runs 14 residues. The CDR3 sequence is CASSFGDRDSEAFF. In DNA form, the CDR3 reads TGCGCCAGCAGCTTTGGTGACCGGGACAGTGAAGCTTTCTTT.

This clonotype came up many times. This chain uses TRBV7-9 with TRBJ1-2, with D possibly matching TRBD1 (5 bases). This CDR3 is 15 amino acids long. CDR1 and CDR2 from the germline V gene are SEHNR and FQNEAQ (reference sequence). Trimming shortened V by 4 bases and J by 5 bases, and 17 bases separated the two germline ends. CDR3 residues: CASSSPGLGRYGYTF. The CDR3 DNA is TGTGCCAGCAGCTCGCCGGGACTCGGGCGGTATGGCTACACCTTC.

This chain uses TRBV28 with TRBJ1-5; D unclear. Looked up from germline, CDR1 is MDHEN and CDR2 is SYDVKM. This CDR3 comprises 16 residues. V lost 1 base, J lost 3 bases, and 13 bases lay in between. CDR3 DNA sequence: TGTGCCAGCAGTTTATCGATGCCGGCCCCCAATCAGCCCCAGCATTTT. It encodes CASSLSMPAPNQPQHF.

This chain links TRBV6-2 or TRBV6-3 with TRBJ2-1, with unresolved D. The CDR3 spans 13 residues. CDR1 and CDR2 (germline): MNHEY, SVGEGT. V was trimmed by 0 bases and J by 6 bases, leaving 6 bases between them. The DNA of the CDR3 is TGTGCCAGCAGTTACTCGGTCACCAATGAGCAGTTCTTC. This sequence encodes CASSYSVTNEQFF.

The chain couples TRBV5-1 to TRBJ1-1, with TRBD1 matching 9 bases. Germline V gives CDR1 SGHRS, CDR2 YFSETQ. The ends lost 4 bases at V and 5 bases at J; junction bases unmatched: 6. This CDR3 contains 14 residues. CDR3 in DNA: TGCGCCAGCAGCCCCTCCGGGACAGGGACTGAAGCTTTCTTT. Encoded protein: CASSPSGTGTEAFF.

This chain connects TRBV14 to TRBJ2-1; D possibly corresponds to TRBD1 (5 bases). The CDR3 contains 14 residues. Per the germline V gene, CDR1 is SGHDN and CDR2 is FVKESK. With 10 bases removed from V and 5 bases from J, the gap between germline ends came to 18 bases. The CDR3 reads CANSHLTAHNEQFF. In DNA, the CDR3 is TGTGCCAACAGTCATCTGACAGCCCACAATGAGCAGTTCTTC.

Only a few counts were recorded for this clonotype. V usage is TRBV2 and J usage is TRBJ1-6; D unresolved. In germline, CDR1 is SNHLY, CDR2 FYNNEI. The CDR3 is 16 amino acids. With 2 bases removed from V and 0 bases from J, the gap between germline ends came to 8 bases. CDR3 protein: CASSEWSSSYNSPLHF. CDR3 DNA: TGTGCCAGCAGTGAATGGAGCAGCTCCTATAATTCACCCCTCCACTTT.

Worth noting for this clonotype: A read error is likely, as this CDR3 ends without the conserved phenylalanine or tryptophan. The chain employs TRBV20-1 and TRBJ2-3; 11 bases fit TRBD2. The CDR3 loop spans 15 amino acids. V was clipped by 1 base and J by 2 bases; unmatched bases: 2. Germline V gene lookup returns CDR1 DFQATT and CDR2 SNEGSKA (reference sequence). CDR3 loop: CSARVAGGPTDTQYS. CDR3 nucleotides: TGCAGTGCTAGAGTAGCGGGGGGGCCCACAGATACGCAGTATTCT.

This clonotype occurred many times. This chain uses TRBV6-6 with TRBJ1-5; no clear D. The CDR3 loop spans 14 amino acids. CDR1 is MNHNY, CDR2 SVGAGI, per germline (reference sequence). Deletions cut 8 bases from V and 1 base from J, with 12 bases between. The CDR3 protein is CASSPAGSNQPQHF. In nucleotides, the CDR3 is TGTGCCAGCTCGCCAGCGGGGAGCAATCAGCCCCAGCATTTT.

This clonotype came up a few times. V is TRBV27 and J is TRBJ1-2, with unresolved D. Germline V gene lookup returns CDR1 MNHEY and CDR2 SMNVEV (reference sequence). The CDR3 sequence is 13 residues long. V lost 2 bases, J lost 5 bases, and 9 bases lay in between. The CDR3 DNA follows: TGTGCCAGCAGTTTAGGTCCCAGATATGGCTACACCTTC. Translated: CASSLGPRYGYTF.

This clonotype has at least ten counts. V is TRBV6-2 or TRBV6-3 and J is TRBJ2-1; possibly TRBD1 or TRBD2 for D (6 bases each). The CDR3 length is 15 residues. From germline, CDR1 is MNHEY and CDR2 SVGEGT. Trimming removed 5 bases from V and 8 bases from J, with 19 bases in between. CDR3 DNA: TGTGCCAGCAGTCGGTTCCGGCCCGGGGGCCATGAGCAGTTCTTC. Amino acids: CASSRFRPGGHEQFF.

This clonotype was counted at least ten times. The rearrangement uses TRBV11-2 and TRBJ2-6, with D hard to call. V lost 0 bases and J 0 bases, leaving 6 bases between the germline ends. The germline CDR1 and CDR2 sequences are SGHAT and FQNNGV. The CDR3 runs to 16 residues. In nucleotides, the CDR3 is TGTGCCAGCAGCTTAGAAGGTATCTCTGGGGCCAACGTCCTGACTTTC. It codes for CASSLEGISGANVLTF. The variable domain in full, with the rest retrieved from reference TRBV11-2 and TRBJ2-6, is EAGVAQSPRYKIIEKRQSVAFWCNPISGHATLYWYQQILGQGPKLLIQFQNNGVVDDSQLPKDRFSAERLKGVDSTLKIQPAKLEDSAVYLCASSLEGISGANVLTFGAGSRLTVL.

The chain combines TRBV20-1 with TRBJ2-3; 9 nucleotides line up with TRBD2. Losses at the gene ends were 5 bases for V and 2 bases for J; bases not matched to a gene: 5. The CDR3 runs 14 residues. CDR1 is DFQATT, CDR2 SNEGSKA, per germline (reference sequence). CDR3 sequence reads: CSASTSGYTDTQYF. Here the CDR3 DNA reads TGCAGTGCTTCAACTAGCGGGTACACAGATACGCAGTATTTT.

This clonotype was counted a few times. V and J are TRBV19 and TRBJ1-1; the D gene is possibly TRBD1 (5 bases). The CDR3 is 14 amino acids. With 6 bases removed from V and 1 base from J, the gap between germline ends came to 12 bases. Germline assignment: CDR1 LNHDA and CDR2 SQIVND (reference sequence). The CDR3: CASRDQGPNTEAFF. The DNA of the CDR3 is TGTGCCAGTAGAGATCAGGGACCGAACACTGAAGCTTTCTTT.

The chain uses TRBV7-9 and TRBJ2-7, with D perhaps given as TRBD1 or TRBD2 (6 bases each). Per the germline V gene, CDR1 is SEHNR and CDR2 is FQNEAQ (reference sequence). This CDR3 contains 15 residues. V dropped 3 bases and J dropped 3 bases, with 15 bases sitting between them. The CDR3 reads CASSFGGQGNYEQYV. The CDR3 DNA reads as TGTGCCAGCAGCTTTGGGGGGCAGGGCAACTACGAGCAGTACGTC.

This clonotype occurred many times. V gene TRBV6-2 or TRBV6-3 combines with J gene TRBJ2-3, with 14 bases matching TRBD2. In germline, CDR1 is MNHEY, CDR2 SVGEGT. With V trimmed by 6 bases and J by 0 bases, 5 bases remained unmatched. CDR3 length: 17 amino acids. CDR3 residues: CASSGTSGGTSTDTQYF. The CDR3, as DNA: TGTGCCAGCAGCGGGACTAGCGGGGGAACTAGCACAGATACGCAGTATTTT.